A selection of T cell receptor beta chains follows, all from one sample in a study of Graves' ophthalmopathy and Graves' hyperthyroidism. MiXCR, applied by TCRdb to the multiplex PCR reads, yields one record per CDR3 protein. The sample yields 200,000 to 300,000 distinct CDR3 sequences, about 46% seen once. The sample taken for sequencing was peripheral blood. The receptor set was obtained from an adult man with Graves' ophthalmopathy. Each CDR3 is given with its conserved first and last residue. Fields, in order: clone size, V gene, D gene, J gene, CDR3 DNA, CDR3 protein. The D gene is left open where the match is weak. Part of the rows lack a size; the others show once, few, many or a class for expanded clones.

size: few
V: TRBV7-9
D: TRBD2
J: TRBJ2-7
DNA: TGTGCCAGCAGCCCTTGGGGGGGGAACGAGCAGTACTTC
CDR3: CASSPWGGNEQYF

size: .
V: TRBV25-1
D: .
J: TRBJ1-1
DNA: TGTGCCAGCAGCCCCCCACCCGACAGATCTAAGGCCGCTTTCTTT
CDR3: CASSPPPDRSKAAFF

size: .
V: TRBV7-2
D: .
J: TRBJ1-1
DNA: TGTGCCAGCAGCCCGGTCGGGGAAGCTTTCTTT
CDR3: CASSPVGEAFF

size: few
V: TRBV20-1
D: TRBD1
J: TRBJ2-6
DNA: TGCAGTGCTGCCCGGGACAGGGGGCTATCTGGGGCCAACGTCCTGACTTTC
CDR3: CSAARDRGLSGANVLTF

size: .
V: TRBV5-5
D: .
J: TRBJ1-1
DNA: TGTGCCAGCTCCGAGACTGAAGCTTTCTTT
CDR3: CASSETEAFF

size: .
V: TRBV24-1
D: .
J: TRBJ1-2
DNA: TGTGCCACCAGTGATTCTCGGGGGCTCTATGGCTACACCTTC
CDR3: CATSDSRGLYGYTF

size: few
V: TRBV11-2
D: TRBD1
J: TRBJ1-1
DNA: TGTGCCAGCAGCTCAGACAGGGGGTTAGGCACTGAAGCTTTCTTT
CDR3: CASSSDRGLGTEAFF

size: .
V: TRBV24-1
D: .
J: TRBJ1-5
DNA: TGTGCCACCAGTGACCAAAGTCAAACAGGGTTGCTAAGCAATCAGCCCCAGCATTTT
CDR3: CATSDQSQTGLLSNQPQHF

size: .
V: TRBV7-7
D: .
J: TRBJ2-5
DNA: TGTGCTAGCAGCCGGCAGGGGTACCAAGAGACCCAGTACTTC
CDR3: CASSRQGYQETQYF

size: few
V: TRBV12-3/TRBV12-4
D: TRBD1
J: TRBJ2-7
DNA: TGTGCCAGCAGTTTGAGGGGACAGGGATACGAGCAGTACTTC
CDR3: CASSLRGQGYEQYF

size: .
V: TRBV7-6
D: .
J: TRBJ2-2
DNA: TGTGCCAGCAGCCCACGCGGGGCGGGAACCACCGGGGAGCTGTTTTTT
CDR3: CASSPRGAGTTGELFF

size: .
V: TRBV7-9
D: .
J: TRBJ2-5
DNA: TGTGCCAGCAGCGCCAGCGGAGGGGCAGAGACCCAGTACTTC
CDR3: CASSASGGAETQYF

size: .
V: TRBV3-1
D: .
J: TRBJ2-7
DNA: TGTGCCAGCAGCCAAGCTGACTACGAGCAGTACTTC
CDR3: CASSQADYEQYF

size: .
V: TRBV6-5
D: .
J: TRBJ1-5
DNA: TGTGCCAGCAGCCTAAGGGGACAACCCGGGGGCAATCAGCCCCAGCATTTT
CDR3: CASSLRGQPGGNQPQHF

size: once
V: TRBV10-2
D: .
J: TRBJ2-7
DNA: TGCGCCAGCAGTGAAGCCAGCTACGGGCAGTACTTC
CDR3: CASSEASYGQYF

size: many
V: TRBV29-1
D: .
J: TRBJ1-3
DNA: TGCAGCGTTGATGGCCGCTCTGGAAACACCATATATTTT
CDR3: CSVDGRSGNTIYF

size: .
V: TRBV15
D: .
J: TRBJ1-2
DNA: TGTGCCACCAGCCCTCCCGGGGTCGAGGAGGGAGGCTACACCTTC
CDR3: CATSPPGVEEGGYTF

size: few
V: TRBV7-2
D: TRBD1
J: TRBJ2-5
DNA: TGTGCCAGCAGCTTAAGGCTCACAGGGGTTGAGACCCAGTACTTC
CDR3: CASSLRLTGVETQYF